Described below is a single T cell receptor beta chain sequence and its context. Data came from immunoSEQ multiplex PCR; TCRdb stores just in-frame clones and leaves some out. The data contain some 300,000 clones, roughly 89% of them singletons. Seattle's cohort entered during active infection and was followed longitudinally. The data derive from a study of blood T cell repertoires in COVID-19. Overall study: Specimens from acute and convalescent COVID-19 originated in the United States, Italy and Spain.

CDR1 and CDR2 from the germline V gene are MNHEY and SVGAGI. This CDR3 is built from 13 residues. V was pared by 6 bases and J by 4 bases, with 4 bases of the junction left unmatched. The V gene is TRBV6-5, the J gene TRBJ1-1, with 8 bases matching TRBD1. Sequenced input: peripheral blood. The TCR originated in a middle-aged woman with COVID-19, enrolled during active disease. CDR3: CASRPTGGTEAFF. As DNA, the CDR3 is TGTGCCAGCAGGCCTACAGGGGGCACTGAAGCTTTCTTT.